A selection of T cell receptor beta chains follows, all from one sample in a study of patients and donors after allogeneic stem cell transplantation. TCRdb called the RT-PCR reads again in MiXCR, with one record for every CDR3 protein. The sample lists about 410,000 distinct CDR3 sequences; 15% to 20% were seen once. Material: blood, either unsorted or a sorted T cell fraction (not recorded which). The receptors derive from a human donor who was either an allogeneic HSCT recipient or a stem cell or donor lymphocyte infusion donor (not recorded which). It is not recorded whose cells these are; they may come from a transplant donor. The CDR3 runs from the conserved cysteine through the conserved F or W. D genes are given only for firm matches. The size field is filled for only some rows; it gives once, few, many or a size class.

cdr3_nt	cdr3_aa	v_call	j_call	cdr3_length	clone_size	d_call
TGCAGTGCTAGAGCCCCAAGGCTAGCGGTCCTTTACAATGAGCAGTTCTTC	CSARAPRLAVLYNEQFF	TRBV20-1	TRBJ2-1	17	few	TRBD2
TGTGCCAGCAGCTTATGGGGGAGGAATGAAAAACTGTTTTTT	CASSLWGRNEKLFF	TRBV7-2	TRBJ1-4	14	few	-
TGTGCCTGGAGTCCCCGGACTAGCGGGACAACAGATACGCAGTATTTT	CAWSPRTSGTTDTQYF	TRBV30	TRBJ2-3	16	-	TRBD2
TGTGCCAGCAGCCAAGATCCCACCGGGACTTTGGAGCAGTTCTTC	CASSQDPTGTLEQFF	TRBV3-1	TRBJ2-1	15	-	-
TGCGCCAGCAGCTTGGAGGGGCACTTCTCCTACGAGCAGTACTTC	CASSLEGHFSYEQYF	TRBV5-1	TRBJ2-7	15	few	-
TGTGCCAGCAGCGAGGAGGGGTGGACTGAAGCTTTCTTT	CASSEEGWTEAFF	TRBV9	TRBJ1-1	13	few	-
TGTGCCAGCAGCTTGAGCGGCCCCAATCAGCCCCAGCATTTT	CASSLSGPNQPQHF	TRBV5-6	TRBJ1-5	14	-	-
-	CASSSSGLATGDTQYF	TRBV28	TRBJ2-3	16	-	-
TGTGCCAGCTCGGAACACTCCTACAATGAGCAGTTCTTC	CASSEHSYNEQFF	TRBV7-3	TRBJ2-1	13	-	-
TGTGCCAGCAGCGCTCTCGGTAGCGGGACTCGCAGAGGAGAGCAGTACTTC	CASSALGSGTRRGEQYF	TRBV9	TRBJ2-7	17	few	TRBD2
TGTGCCACCAGTGATGGGACACCGGGGGGCAATCAGCCCCAGCATTTT	CATSDGTPGGNQPQHF	TRBV24-1	TRBJ1-5	16	few	-
TGTGCCAGTAGTATTATACTAGCCGATGAGCAGTTCTTC	CASSIILADEQFF	TRBV19	TRBJ2-1	13	once	-
TGTGCCAGCACTCTCCCGGGGACCAATGAGCAGTTCTTC	CASTLPGTNEQFF	TRBV12-3/TRBV12-4	TRBJ2-1	13	-	-
TGTGCCAGCAGTCGCCTTATTCGGGAGCAGTACTTC	CASSRLIREQYF	TRBV12-3/TRBV12-4	TRBJ2-7	12	many	-
TGCAGCGTTTGTCTTGACGGACACAATGAGCAGTTCTTC	CSVCLDGHNEQFF	TRBV29-1	TRBJ2-1	13	few	-
TGTGCCAGTATGAGGCGGGAGGGGCCCTACGAGCAGTACTTC	CASMRREGPYEQYF	TRBV19	TRBJ2-7	14	-	TRBD2
TGTGCCAGTAGTATCTCCGGGGCCCGCGGCTCGGGTGGCTACACCTTC	CASSISGARGSGGYTF	TRBV19	TRBJ1-2	16	-	-
TGCGCCAGCAGCCCGACTAGCGGGAGGGCCTACCATGAGCAGTTCTTC	CASSPTSGRAYHEQFF	TRBV4-1	TRBJ2-1	16	many	TRBD2
TGTGCCAGCTCCGGGACCGGGTCCCTCTTAGGTGAGCAGTACTTC	CASSGTGSLLGEQYF	TRBV7-9	TRBJ2-7	15	many	-
TGTGCCAGCAGCCCCCGACAGGGAAAGACCCAGTACTTC	CASSPRQGKTQYF	TRBV12-3/TRBV12-4	TRBJ2-5	13	-	TRBD1
TGCAGTGTAAGAGGTCAATGGGGCGCCGGGGAGACCCAGTACTTC	CSVRGQWGAGETQYF	TRBV20-1	TRBJ2-5	15	-	-
TGTGCCAGCAGTTCCCGTCGAACCTATCAGCCCCAGCATTTT	CASSSRRTYQPQHF	TRBV12-3/TRBV12-4	TRBJ1-5	14	few	-
TGTGCCACCAGCAGAGAGGGCCCTGGGAGGGGCCGAGAGCAGTACTTC	CATSREGPGRGREQYF	TRBV15	TRBJ2-7	16	-	TRBD2
TGTGCCAGCAGCCCCTATACAGGGTCCTACGAGCAGTACTTC	CASSPYTGSYEQYF	TRBV7-2	TRBJ2-7	14	-	-
TGCAGCGTTGTACAGGGAGGGACTGAAGCTTTCTTT	CSVVQGGTEAFF	TRBV29-1	TRBJ1-1	12	-	-
TGCGCCAGCAGCCTGGACAGGGGGGTCGACGGCTACACCTTC	CASSLDRGVDGYTF	TRBV5-1	TRBJ1-2	14	-	TRBD1
TGTGCCAGCAGCGCCATTAGGGGAGGACAGGGAAATGGCTACACCTTC	CASSAIRGGQGNGYTF	TRBV7-9	TRBJ1-2	16	-	TRBD1
TGCGCCAGCAGCCAAGGGAGCTTTGAGCCCCAGCATTTT	CASSQGSFEPQHF	TRBV4-1	TRBJ1-5	13	-	-
TGTGCTAGTGCCTTAGGGACGGGGGAGTACTCCTACAATGAGCAGTTCTTC	CASALGTGEYSYNEQFF	TRBV12-5	TRBJ2-1	17	-	-
TGTGCCAGCAGCCAAGATGAGCGGGCGGAGGGGGACGAGCAGTACTTC	CASSQDERAEGDEQYF	TRBV3-1	TRBJ2-7	16	-	-
TGTGCCACCAGCAGAAGGGGCCTGAACACTGAAGCTTTCTTT	CATSRRGLNTEAFF	TRBV15	TRBJ1-1	14	-	-
TGCAGTGCTAGATCAGGGGAGGCAAACACCGGGGAGCTGTTTTTT	CSARSGEANTGELFF	TRBV20-1	TRBJ2-2	15	-	-
TGCAGCGTCGCTGAACACGGACTACAAGAGACCCAGTACTTC	CSVAEHGLQETQYF	TRBV29-1	TRBJ2-5	14	-	-
TGTGCCAGTTCCGAAAGACTAGCGGGTCGCTCTGGGGCCAACGTCCTGACTTTC	CASSERLAGRSGANVLTF	TRBV6-1	TRBJ2-6	18	-	TRBD2
TGCGCCAGCAGCCCACCATCCCCCTGGGACAGGGCCTACGAGCAGTACTTC	CASSPPSPWDRAYEQYF	TRBV5-1	TRBJ2-7	17	few	TRBD1
TGCAGTGCTCACCGGGACTTCTACGCGACCCAGTACTTC	CSAHRDFYATQYF	TRBV20-1	TRBJ2-5	13	-	-
TGTGCCAGCAGCGTAGCTTTGGGGCTGTCGGGCACAGATACGCAGTATTTT	CASSVALGLSGTDTQYF	TRBV9	TRBJ2-3	17	few	-
TGTGCCACGGGACAAGGCCTTACCTATGGCTACACCTTC	CATGQGLTYGYTF	TRBV10-3	TRBJ1-2	13	few	-
TGCGCCAGCAGCCAAGGCTGGACAGGGATTCTCTACGAGCAGTACTTC	CASSQGWTGILYEQYF	TRBV4-3	TRBJ2-7	16	many	TRBD1
TGCGCCAGCAGCTTGGGGGGTACCGGGACAGGGGTCCTGGAAGGCTACACCTTC	CASSLGGTGTGVLEGYTF	TRBV5-1	TRBJ1-2	18	-	TRBD1
TGTGCCAGCAGCTGGACCCCACGGAGAGTATTTTACAATGAGCAGTTCTTC	CASSWTPRRVFYNEQFF	TRBV5-8	TRBJ2-1	17	-	-
TGTGCCACCAGTGATGGGGCCCCGGGACGGCTGTTTTTT	CATSDGAPGRLFF	TRBV24-1	TRBJ1-4	13	few	-
TGCAGTGCTAGAGACCCTCGGGGGGCCAATTCACCCCTCCACTTT	CSARDPRGANSPLHF	TRBV20-1	TRBJ1-6	15	few	-
TGCGCCAGCAGCTTGGAAGCAGGGGATATAGAGACCCAGTACTTC	CASSLEAGDIETQYF	TRBV5-1	TRBJ2-5	15	-	-
TGTGCCTGGAGTGTGGGGGGGAAGACCCAGTACTTC	CAWSVGGKTQYF	TRBV30	TRBJ2-5	12	few	TRBD2
TGTGCCAGCAGCTTAGTCACTTCGAGCAATCAGCCCCAGCATTTT	CASSLVTSSNQPQHF	TRBV7-2	TRBJ1-5	15	few	-
TGTGCCAGCAAAGTAACGGTCTACACCTTC	CASKVTVYTF	TRBV2	TRBJ1-2	10	-	-
TGTGCCAGCAGTCAAAGGTCAGGGCCCTACACCTTC	CASSQRSGPYTF	TRBV6-5	TRBJ1-2	12	-	-
TGTGCCACCAGTGACAGGGGGCCCGGTGGCTACACCTTC	CATSDRGPGGYTF	TRBV24-1	TRBJ1-2	13	-	TRBD1